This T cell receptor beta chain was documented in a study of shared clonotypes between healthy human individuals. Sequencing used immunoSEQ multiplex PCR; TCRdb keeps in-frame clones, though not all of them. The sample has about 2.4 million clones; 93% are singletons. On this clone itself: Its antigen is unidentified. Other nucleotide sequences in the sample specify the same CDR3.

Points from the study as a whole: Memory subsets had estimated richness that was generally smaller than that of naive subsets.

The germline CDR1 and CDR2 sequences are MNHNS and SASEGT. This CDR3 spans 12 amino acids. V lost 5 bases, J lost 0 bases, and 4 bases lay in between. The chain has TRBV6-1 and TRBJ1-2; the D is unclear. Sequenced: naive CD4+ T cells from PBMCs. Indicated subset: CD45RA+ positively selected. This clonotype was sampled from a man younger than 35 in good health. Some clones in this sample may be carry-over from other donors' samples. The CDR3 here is CASSQSNYGYTF. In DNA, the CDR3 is TGTGCCAGCAGTCAATCTAACTATGGCTACACCTTC.